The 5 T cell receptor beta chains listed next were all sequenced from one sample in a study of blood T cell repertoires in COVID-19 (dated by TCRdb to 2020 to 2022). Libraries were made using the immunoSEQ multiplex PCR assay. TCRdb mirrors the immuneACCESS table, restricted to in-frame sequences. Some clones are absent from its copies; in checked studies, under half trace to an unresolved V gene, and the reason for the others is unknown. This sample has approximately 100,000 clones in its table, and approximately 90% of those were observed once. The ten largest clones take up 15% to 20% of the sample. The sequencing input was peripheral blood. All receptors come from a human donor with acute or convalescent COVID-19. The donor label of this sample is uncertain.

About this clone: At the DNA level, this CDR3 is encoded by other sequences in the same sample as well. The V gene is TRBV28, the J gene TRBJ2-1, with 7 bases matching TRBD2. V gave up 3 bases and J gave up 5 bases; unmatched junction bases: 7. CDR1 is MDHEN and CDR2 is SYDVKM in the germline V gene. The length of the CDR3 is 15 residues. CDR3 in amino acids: CASSLAGRGDNEQFF. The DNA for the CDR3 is TGTGCCAGCAGTTTGGCGGGACGGGGGGACAATGAGCAGTTCTTC.

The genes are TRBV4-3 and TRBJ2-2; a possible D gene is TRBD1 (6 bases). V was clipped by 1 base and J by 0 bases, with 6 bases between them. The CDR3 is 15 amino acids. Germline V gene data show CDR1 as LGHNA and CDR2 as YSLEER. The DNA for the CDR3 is TGCGCCAGCAGCCAAGGACAGGCGAACACCGGGGAGCTGTTTTTT. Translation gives CASSQGQANTGELFF.

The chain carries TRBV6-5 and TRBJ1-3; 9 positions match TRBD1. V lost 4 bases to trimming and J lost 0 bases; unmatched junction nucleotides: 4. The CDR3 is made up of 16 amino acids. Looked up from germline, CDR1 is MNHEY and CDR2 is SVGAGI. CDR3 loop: CASSLGQGSSGNTIYF. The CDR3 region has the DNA TGTGCCAGCAGTTTAGGACAGGGGAGCTCTGGAAACACCATATATTTT.

In DNA, the CDR3 is TGTGCCAGCAGCTCGACTAGCGGGAGGCCCCACAATGAGCAGTTCTTC. Its translation is CASSSTSGRPHNEQFF. The J gene is TRBJ2-1, the V gene TRBV7-8, with 13 bases that match TRBD2. J lost 5 bases, V lost 4 bases, and 5 bases had no gene match. The CDR3 spans 16 residues. Germline assignment: CDR1 SGHVS and CDR2 FQNEAQ.

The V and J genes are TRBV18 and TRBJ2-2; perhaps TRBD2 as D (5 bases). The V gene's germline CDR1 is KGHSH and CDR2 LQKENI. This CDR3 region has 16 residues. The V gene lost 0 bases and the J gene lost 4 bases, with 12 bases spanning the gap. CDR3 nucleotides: TGTGCCAGCTCACCACCGGAGAGCGGTTTCACCGGGGAGCTGTTTTTT. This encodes CASSPPESGFTGELFF.